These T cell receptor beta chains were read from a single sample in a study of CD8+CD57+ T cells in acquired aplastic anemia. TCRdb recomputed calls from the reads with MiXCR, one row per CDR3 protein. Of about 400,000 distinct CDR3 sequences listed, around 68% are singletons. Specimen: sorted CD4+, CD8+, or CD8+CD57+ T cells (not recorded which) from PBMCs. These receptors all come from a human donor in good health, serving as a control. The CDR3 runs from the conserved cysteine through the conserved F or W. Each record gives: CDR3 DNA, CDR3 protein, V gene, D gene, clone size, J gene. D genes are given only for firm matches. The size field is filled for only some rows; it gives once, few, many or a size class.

TGTGCCAGCAGCGTTACCAATTCACCCCTCCACTTTTGG,CASSVTNSPLHFW,TRBV7-2,.,.,TRBJ2-5
TGTGCCAGCAGGACCAGTCCACGTGGCTACACCTTC,CASRTSPRGYTF,TRBV5-6,.,.,TRBJ1-2
TGTGCCAGTCGCCGACAGGCAGCCACTGAAGCTGAAGCTGTCTTT,CASRRQAATEAEAVF,TRBV19,.,.,TRBJ1-1
TGCGCCAGCCTCTCCGGGACTAGCGGAAACACCGGGGAGCTGTTTTTT,CASLSGTSGNTGELFF,TRBV5-1,TRBD2,many,TRBJ2-2
TGTGCCAGCGACCAAGCGAGACAGAGGCCCGCGAACTATGGCTACACCTTC,CASDQARQRPANYGYTF,TRBV12-3/TRBV12-4,.,many,TRBJ1-2
TGCAGTGCTAGAAGACCCACCTACGAGCCCCTCCACTTT,CSARRPTYEPLHF,TRBV20-1,.,.,TRBJ1-6
TGTGCCAGCAGTTCCTTACAGGTTCCACCCCTCCACTTT,CASSSLQVPPLHF,TRBV6-2/TRBV6-3,.,few,TRBJ1-6
TGCAGTGCTAGTGTGGGGGGGCCGCACACGACGAATGAGCAGTTCTTC,CSASVGGPHTTNEQFF,TRBV20-1,.,.,TRBJ2-1
TGTGCCAGCAGCTTTCCAGGGGGCGGCGGGGCAACTAATGAAAAACTGTTTTTT,CASSFPGGGGATNEKLFF,TRBV7-9,TRBD1,many,TRBJ1-4
TGCAGCGCCCAAACTAGCGGGGGACCAGATACGCAGTATTTT,CSAQTSGGPDTQYF,TRBV29-1,TRBD2,.,TRBJ2-3
TGTGCCAGCAGTTTTCGGACAGGGGCTATGAGCTCCTACAATGAGCAGTTCTTC,CASSFRTGAMSSYNEQFF,TRBV12-3/TRBV12-4,TRBD1,many,TRBJ2-1
TGTGCCAGCAGCGATCGGACGGGAGGTAACACTGAAGCTTTCTTT,CASSDRTGGNTEAFF,TRBV11-2,.,many,TRBJ1-1
TGTGCCAGCAGTTACCTCGGACAGCGGAACACTGAAGCTTTCTTT,CASSYLGQRNTEAFF,TRBV6-2/TRBV6-3,.,.,TRBJ1-1
TGTGCCAGCAAGACAGCTTACAATGAGCAGTTCTTC,CASKTAYNEQFF,TRBV6-6,.,many,TRBJ2-1
TGTGCCAGCAGCTTAGAGCTAGCGGGCTACGAGCAGTACTTC,CASSLELAGYEQYF,TRBV7-9,TRBD2,.,TRBJ2-7
TGTGCCAGCCTTGCAGGGAATTCGTACGAGCAGTACTTC,CASLAGNSYEQYF,TRBV6-2/TRBV6-3,.,many,TRBJ2-7
TGTGCCAGCACACCCGGAGGAACAGACAATTCACCCCTCCACTTT,CASTPGGTDNSPLHF,TRBV9,.,.,TRBJ1-6
TGTGCCAACAGAGAGGGGGTGAACACTGAAGCTTTCTTT,CANREGVNTEAFF,TRBV10-3,.,.,TRBJ1-1
TGTGCCAGCAGCTCTACAGGAGTGGGCTACGAGCAGTACTTC,CASSSTGVGYEQYF,TRBV7-7,.,many,TRBJ2-7
TGTGCCAGCAGTTCCTCTCGACTGGCTGGGGCCAACGACCAGTACTTC,CASSSSRLAGANDQYF,TRBV7-2,.,.,TRBJ2-7
TGTGCCAGCAGCCCTGGGGGAGCATCCTACGAGCAGTACTTC,CASSPGGASYEQYF,TRBV25-1,.,.,TRBJ2-7
TGTGCCAGTATGGGGGCCCAGGGTCCCTACTACGAGCAGTACTTC,CASMGAQGPYYEQYF,TRBV19,.,.,TRBJ2-7
TGTGCCAGCAGCTTACTCGGGGGACAAAGATCGGAAGAGTTT,CASSLLGGQRSEEF,TRBV7-3,.,.,TRBJ1-4
TGCAGTGCTAGGACAGGGGACGCGCCCAATGAGCAGCTCTTC,CSARTGDAPNEQLF,TRBV20-1,TRBD1,.,TRBJ2-1
TGTGCCAGCAGCTTATCCGGGAACGGCTACACCCAGTGTTTC,CASSLSGNGYTQCF,TRBV7-9,.,.,TRBJ2-5
TGTGCCAGTAGTACGCGGGACGCAAGCAATGAGCAGTTCTTC,CASSTRDASNEQFF,TRBV19,.,.,TRBJ2-1
TGCAGTGCTAGTTTGGACACTGAAGCTTTCTTT,CSASLDTEAFF,TRBV20-1,.,.,TRBJ1-1
.,CASGGAGDVQYFEYF,TRBV9,.,.,TRBJ2-7
TGCGCCAGCAGCTTGGTCCTGGGGAGCACAGATACGCAGTATTTT,CASSLVLGSTDTQYF,TRBV5-1,.,.,TRBJ2-3
TGTGCCAGCAGCAAAGCCCGGGACAGGGGAAATCAGTCCCAGCATTTT,CASSKARDRGNQSQHF,TRBV7-8,TRBD1,.,TRBJ1-5
TGTGCCAGCAGCTTAGTTGAGGGCGAGCCCCATTCCTTT,CASSLVEGEPHSF,TRBV7-8,.,.,TRBJ1-4
TGCGCCAGCAGTGAGTCTCCCGATTACTCTGGAAACACCATATATTTT,CASSESPDYSGNTIYF,TRBV10-1,.,.,TRBJ1-3
TGTGCCAGCAGTTCTAGGGCCTATGGGAACGGGGAGCAGTTTTTT,CASSSRAYGNGEQFF,TRBV7-2,.,.,TRBJ2-2
TGTGCCACCTCAACCGGGACCGCAGCCTACGAGCAGTACTTC,CATSTGTAAYEQYF,TRBV24-1,.,.,TRBJ2-7
TGTGCCAGCAGTAACAGTGAGAGCAATCAGCCCCAGCATTTT,CASSNSESNQPQHF,TRBV25-1,.,.,TRBJ1-5
TGTGCCAGCAGCAATCCGGGACACAGGGTTGAAGACTTC,CASSNPGHRVEDF,TRBV5-6,.,.,TRBJ2-7
TGTGCCGGCAGCTTTCAGGATACGCAGTTCTTC,CAGSFQDTQFF,TRBV7-9,.,.,TRBJ2-1
TGTGCCAGTAATAGGGGGGCGGCGTATGGCTACACCTTC,CASNRGAAYGYTF,TRBV19,.,.,TRBJ1-2
TGTGCCAGCAGTCCAGCGGACAGGGGTTCGTACGAGCAGTACTTC,CASSPADRGSYEQYF,TRBV12-3/TRBV12-4,TRBD1,.,TRBJ2-7
TGTGCCAGCAGCTTAGCGTCAGGGACGGGGACCCAGCAGTATTTT,CASSLASGTGTQQYF,TRBV7-2,.,.,TRBJ2-3
TGTGCCAGCAGTGAAACAGGAACCTGGGCGCTGCATTTT,CASSETGTWALHF,TRBV2,.,.,TRBJ1-5
TGTGCCAGCAGCTTAGCGATAGCGGGGTCTGGCACAGATACGCAGTATTTT,CASSLAIAGSGTDTQYF,TRBV7-2,TRBD2,many,TRBJ2-3
TGTGCCAGCAGTTACTCAGCCACCAATGAGGATGGCTACACCTTC,CASSYSATNEDGYTF,TRBV6-2/TRBV6-3,.,many,TRBJ1-2
TGTGCCAGCAGTGAAGCTGGGGAGGATGAGCAGTTCTTC,CASSEAGEDEQFF,TRBV6-1,.,many,TRBJ2-1
TGTGCCAGCAGTGAATTAGGCAGTTTAGCCAAAAACATTCAGTACTTC,CASSELGSLAKNIQYF,TRBV25-1,.,.,TRBJ2-4
TGCAGTACACGAGGACTAGCACGGTCCTACGAGCAGTACTTC,CSTRGLARSYEQYF,TRBV20-1,TRBD2,.,TRBJ2-7
TGTGCCAGCAGCTCCCCTGGGGCGGGGGGGCGCAATGAGCAGTTCTTC,CASSSPGAGGRNEQFF,TRBV7-2,TRBD2,many,TRBJ2-1
TGTGCCAGCAGCTTACAGGGAGAGGCGGGCAATGGCCACCTCCACTTT,CASSLQGEAGNGHLHF,TRBV7-8,.,.,TRBJ1-6
TGCAGTGCCTCCCGAATCGGAGAGACCCAGTACTTC,CSASRIGETQYF,TRBV20-1,.,many,TRBJ2-5
TGTGCCAGTAGTATTAGGGGCTCAAACTATGGCTACACCTTC,CASSIRGSNYGYTF,TRBV19,.,.,TRBJ1-2
TGTGCCAGCAGCGTAGGCTACAGGGGCGGCGGCACTCAGCCCCAGCATTTT,CASSVGYRGGGTQPQHF,TRBV9,TRBD1,.,TRBJ1-5
TGCAGCGTTGTGTTAGGGACAGGGGGTTCTGGCTACACCTTC,CSVVLGTGGSGYTF,TRBV29-1,TRBD1,.,TRBJ1-2
TGCAGTGCTAGAGATTATCCGGGGGGGAGTGGGACCCAGTACTTC,CSARDYPGGSGTQYF,TRBV20-1,TRBD2,many,TRBJ2-5
TGTGCCAGCAGCGCCCGGACCGGCTCCTATAATTCACCCCTCCACTTT,CASSARTGSYNSPLHF,TRBV9,.,.,TRBJ1-6